Listed below are T cell receptor beta chains from one sample, sequenced in a study of long-term antiretroviral therapy in people with HIV. Sequenced by immunoSEQ multiplex PCR; TCRdb stores in-frame clones only, minus some. The profile covers 25,000 to 40,000 clones, with 87% appearing a single time and 10% to 15% taken by the ten largest. This material consisted of unsorted PBMCs, taken 1.1 years after starting antiretroviral therapy. The source of these receptors is a man between 18 and 29 years old with HIV. CDR3s include the opening cysteine and the closing phenylalanine or tryptophan. The order of the fields is J gene, D gene, V gene, clone size, CDR3 protein, CDR3 DNA. D genes are given only for firm matches. Some rows mark clone size as missing; the rest say once, few, many or name a class of expanded clone.

TRBJ2-3	TRBD2	TRBV5-8	-	CACPLAGLWADTQYF	TGTGCCTGCCCTCTAGCGGGATTGTGGGCAGATACGCAGTATTTT
TRBJ1-1	-	TRBV28	-	CASSFWQSSMNTEAFF	TGTGCCAGCAGTTTTTGGCAAAGCAGCATGAACACTGAAGCTTTCTTT
TRBJ1-2	TRBD1	TRBV29-1	-	CSALYRGQYTF	TGCAGCGCACTTTACAGGGGTCAATACACCTTC
TRBJ2-3	TRBD2	TRBV6-1	-	CASSGTIRTDTQYF	TGTGCCAGCAGCGGGACTATTCGCACAGATACGCAGTATTTT
TRBJ2-7	-	TRBV10-1	-	CASSDGYEQYF	TGCGCCAGCAGCGATGGCTACGAGCAGTACTTC
TRBJ2-2	-	TRBV7-8	-	CASSLVEGENTGELFF	TGTGCCAGCAGCTTAGTGGAGGGGGAGAACACCGGGGAGCTGTTTTTT
TRBJ1-4	-	TRBV7-7	once	CASSPGRGSEKLFF	TGTGCTAGCAGCCCGGGGAGGGGGAGCGAAAAACTGTTTTTT
TRBJ2-3	TRBD1	TRBV6-1	few	CASSEWDRGGDTQYF	TGTGCCAGCAGTGAATGGGACAGGGGCGGAGATACGCAGTATTTT
TRBJ1-1	-	TRBV9	-	CASSHPMGAMNTEAFF	TGTGCCAGCAGTCATCCAATGGGGGCGATGAACACTGAAGCTTTCTTT
TRBJ1-2	-	TRBV7-2	few	CAGEESGGDYGYTF	TGTGCCGGTGAGGAATCAGGCGGTGACTATGGCTACACCTTC
TRBJ2-5	TRBD2	TRBV9	-	CASSPGVAGETQYF	TGTGCCAGCAGCCCCGGGGTAGCGGGAGAGACCCAGTACTTC
TRBJ2-1	TRBD2	TRBV28	-	CASSSRTSARRDEQFF	TGTGCCAGCAGTTCCCGGACTAGTGCGAGGCGAGATGAGCAGTTCTTC
TRBJ2-7	-	TRBV14	-	CASSQGGLAYEQYF	TGTGCCAGCAGCCAAGGGGGACTCGCCTACGAGCAGTACTTC
TRBJ1-5	-	TRBV5-4	-	CASSEGPGPDQPQHF	TGTGCCAGCAGCGAGGGACCCGGGCCGGATCAGCCCCAGCATTTT
TRBJ1-5	TRBD1	TRBV4-3	-	CASSQAFKGAFQPQHF	TGCGCCAGCAGCCAAGCGTTCAAGGGGGCGTTTCAGCCCCAGCATTTT
TRBJ1-2	TRBD1	TRBV7-9	few	CASSWEQGNGYTF	TGTGCCAGCAGCTGGGAACAGGGGAATGGCTACACCTTC
TRBJ2-5	-	TRBV7-9	-	CASSLSVGQETQYF	TGTGCCAGCAGCTTATCGGTAGGCCAAGAGACCCAGTACTTC
TRBJ2-1	TRBD2	TRBV4-2	-	CASSQDPGGGEQFF	TGTGCCAGCAGCCAAGATCCGGGCGGGGGTGAGCAGTTCTTC
TRBJ2-1	-	TRBV5-4	-	CASRLDGEAYNEQFF	TGTGCCAGCAGACTTGACGGGGAAGCCTACAATGAGCAGTTCTTC
TRBJ2-7	-	TRBV5-8	-	CASNSLSYEQYF	TGTGCCAGCAACAGCCTCTCCTACGAGCAGTACTTC
TRBJ1-1	TRBD1	TRBV13	once	CASSLQTGRKRNTEAFF	TGTGCCAGCAGCTTACAGACAGGGCGAAAGAGGAACACTGAAGCTTTCTTT
TRBJ2-7	-	TRBV27	once	CASSGSDALSEQYF	TGTGCCAGCAGTGGGTCTGACGCCCTCTCCGAGCAGTACTTC
TRBJ1-1	-	TRBV6-5	-	CASSGVAEAFF	TGTGCCAGCAGCGGGGTGGCTGAAGCTTTCTTT
TRBJ2-7	TRBD1	TRBV18	-	CASSPRQGAYEQYF	TGTGCCAGCTCACCCCGACAGGGGGCCTACGAGCAGTACTTC
TRBJ2-2	-	TRBV7-3	-	CASSSQGHTGELFF	TGTGCCAGCAGCTCCCAGGGCCACACCGGGGAGCTGTTTTTT
TRBJ1-2	-	TRBV2	-	CASSMGRNYGYTF	TGTGCCAGCAGTATGGGACGGAACTATGGCTACACCTTC
TRBJ2-1	TRBD2	TRBV2	-	CASTPTSGSYNEQFF	TGTGCCAGCACCCCGACTAGCGGGTCTTACAATGAGCAGTTCTTC
TRBJ1-1	-	TRBV6-6	-	CASSYKGEGHGSAFF	TGTGCCAGCAGTTATAAAGGGGAGGGCCATGGGTCAGCTTTCTTT
TRBJ2-7	-	TRBV6-5	once	CASSSLDRYLEQYF	TGTGCCAGCAGTTCCCTAGACAGGTACCTCGAGCAGTACTTC
TRBJ2-7	TRBD1	TRBV15	-	CATSSTGAGEQYF	TGTGCCACCAGCAGTACAGGGGCTGGCGAGCAGTACTTC
TRBJ2-3	TRBD2	TRBV6-1	-	CALKRGSTDTQYF	TGTGCCTTAAAGCGGGGTAGCACAGATACGCAGTATTTT
TRBJ2-5	TRBD1	TRBV7-2	-	CASSPGQGAQETQYF	TGTGCCAGCAGCCCGGGACAGGGGGCTCAAGAGACCCAGTACTTC
TRBJ2-1	-	TRBV9	-	CASSVAPGAANEQFF	TGTGCCAGCAGCGTAGCCCCGGGAGCCGCAAATGAGCAGTTCTTC
TRBJ2-6	-	TRBV28	-	CASSSSPGASGANVLTF	TGTGCCAGCAGTTCCTCCCCGGGGGCCTCTGGGGCCAACGTCCTGACTTTC
TRBJ1-2	-	TRBV10-3	-	CAIIDTEANYGYTF	TGTGCCATCATCGATACGGAGGCTAACTATGGCTACACCTTC
TRBJ2-5	-	TRBV7-7	-	CASSLEGRATETQYF	TGTGCTAGCAGCTTAGAGGGCAGGGCTACGGAGACCCAGTACTTC
TRBJ2-7	TRBD2	TRBV9	-	CASSDGGLAREQYF	TGTGCCAGCAGCGACGGGGGACTAGCGAGGGAGCAGTACTTC
TRBJ2-7	-	TRBV27	few	CASSPSPSGGEQYF	TGTGCCAGCAGCCCAAGCCCATCCGGGGGCGAGCAGTACTTC
TRBJ2-1	TRBD2	TRBV7-2	-	CASSPGLARDEQFF	TGTGCCAGCAGCCCCGGACTAGCGAGAGATGAGCAGTTCTTC
TRBJ1-2	TRBD1	TRBV5-1	-	CASSPIGGANYGYTF	TGCGCCAGCAGCCCCATAGGGGGCGCGAACTATGGCTACACCTTC
TRBJ2-1	TRBD1	TRBV27	-	CASTTGQGAYNEQFF	TGTGCCAGCACTACGGGACAGGGGGCCTACAATGAGCAGTTCTTC
TRBJ2-7	-	TRBV19	-	CASSIGPNAYEQYF	TGTGCCAGTAGTATCGGACCGAACGCCTACGAGCAGTACTTC
TRBJ1-5	-	TRBV19	few	CASSIYLPQHF	TGTGCCAGTAGTATCTATCTGCCCCAGCATTTT
TRBJ2-1	-	TRBV5-5	-	CASSSKQFF	TGTGCCAGCAGCTCAAAGCAGTTCTTC
TRBJ2-7	-	TRBV7-8	once	CASSFEQRHNSYEQYF	TGTGCCAGCAGCTTCGAGCAAAGACATAACTCCTACGAGCAGTACTTC
TRBJ2-1	-	TRBV19	-	CASSFSHGSNEQFF	TGTGCCAGTAGCTTCTCGCACGGAAGCAATGAGCAGTTCTTC
TRBJ2-7	TRBD1	TRBV19	-	CASSQNSIRQGSKYEQYF	TGTGCCAGTAGTCAAAATTCTATACGACAGGGGAGCAAATACGAGCAGTACTTC
TRBJ1-2	-	TRBV29-1	-	CSVVGDYGYTF	TGCAGCGTTGTAGGGGACTATGGCTACACCTTC
TRBJ1-1	-	TRBV28	-	CASIRRNTEAFF	TGTGCCAGCATCAGGCGGAACACTGAAGCTTTCTTT
TRBJ2-2	TRBD1	TRBV30	large	CAGHGTGNTGELFF	TGTGCGGGACATGGGACAGGGAACACCGGGGAGCTGTTTTTT